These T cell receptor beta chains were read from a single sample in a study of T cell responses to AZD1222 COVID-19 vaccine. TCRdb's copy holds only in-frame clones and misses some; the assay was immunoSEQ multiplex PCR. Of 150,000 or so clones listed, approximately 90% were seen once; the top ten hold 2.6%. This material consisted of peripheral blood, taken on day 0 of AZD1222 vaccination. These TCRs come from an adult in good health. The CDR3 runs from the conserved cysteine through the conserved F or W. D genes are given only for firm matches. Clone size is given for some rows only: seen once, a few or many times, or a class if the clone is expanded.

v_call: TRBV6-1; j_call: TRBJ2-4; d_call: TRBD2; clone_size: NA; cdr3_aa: CASSEYAREGLSPIWYQYF; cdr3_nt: TGTGCCAGCAGTGAATATGCGCGGGAGGGCCTCTCGCCAATTTGGTACCAGTACTTC
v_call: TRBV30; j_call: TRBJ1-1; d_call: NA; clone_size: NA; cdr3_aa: CAWSEATTPIGTEAFF; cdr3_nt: TGTGCCTGGAGTGAAGCTACCACACCCATAGGGACTGAAGCTTTCTTT
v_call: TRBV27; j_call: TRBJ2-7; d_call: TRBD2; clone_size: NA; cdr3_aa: CASTSQAGDNYEQYF; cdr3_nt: TGTGCCAGCACTTCCCAAGCGGGAGATAACTACGAGCAGTACTTC
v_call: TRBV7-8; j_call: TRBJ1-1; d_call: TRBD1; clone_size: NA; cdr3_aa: CASSLLQGAGAFF; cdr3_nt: TGTGCCAGCAGCTTATTACAGGGGGCGGGAGCTTTCTTT
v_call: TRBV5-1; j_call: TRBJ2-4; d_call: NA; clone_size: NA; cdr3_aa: CASSLEGEGRANIQYF; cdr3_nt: TGCGCCAGCAGCTTGGAGGGGGAGGGCCGAGCAAACATTCAGTACTTC
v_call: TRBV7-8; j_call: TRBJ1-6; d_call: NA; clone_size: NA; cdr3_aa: CASSPPGQRGSPLHF; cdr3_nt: TGTGCCAGCAGCCCTCCGGGCCAAAGGGGTTCACCCCTCCACTTT
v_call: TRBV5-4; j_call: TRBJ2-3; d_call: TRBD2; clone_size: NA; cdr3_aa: CASSPPGTSDRNTQYF; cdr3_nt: TGTGCCAGCAGCCCTCCCGGGACTAGCGACAGAAATACGCAGTATTTT
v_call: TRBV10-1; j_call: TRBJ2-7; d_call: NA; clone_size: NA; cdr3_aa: CASSSPVSGEQYF; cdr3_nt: TGCGCCAGCAGCAGCCCGGTGTCGGGCGAGCAGTACTTC
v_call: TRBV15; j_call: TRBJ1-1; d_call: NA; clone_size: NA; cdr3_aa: CATSRGSGGNTEAFF; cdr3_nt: TGTGCCACCAGCAGAGGATCGGGGGGGAACACTGAAGCTTTCTTT
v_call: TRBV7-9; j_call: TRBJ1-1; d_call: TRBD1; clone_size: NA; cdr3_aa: CAGEKGDRASTEAFF; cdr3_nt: TGTGCCGGCGAGAAAGGGGACAGGGCCTCCACTGAAGCTTTCTTT
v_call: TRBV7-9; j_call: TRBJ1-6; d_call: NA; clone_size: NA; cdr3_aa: CASSLGQGSPLHF; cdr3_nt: TGTGCCAGCAGCTTAGGACAAGGTTCACCCCTCCACTTT
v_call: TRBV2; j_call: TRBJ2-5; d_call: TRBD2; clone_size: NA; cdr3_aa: CASTDLAGGPDETQYF; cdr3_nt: TGTGCCAGCACCGACTTAGCGGGAGGGCCTGATGAGACCCAGTACTTC
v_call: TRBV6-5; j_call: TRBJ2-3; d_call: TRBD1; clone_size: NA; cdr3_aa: CASSWDRSTDTQYF; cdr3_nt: TGTGCCAGCAGTTGGGACAGAAGCACAGATACGCAGTATTTT
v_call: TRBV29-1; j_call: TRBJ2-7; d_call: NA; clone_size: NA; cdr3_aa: CSAASANYEQYF; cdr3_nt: TGCAGCGCCGCCTCGGCAAACTACGAGCAGTACTTC
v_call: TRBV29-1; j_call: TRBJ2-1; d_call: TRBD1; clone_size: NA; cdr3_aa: CSVRTGDNEQFF; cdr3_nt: TGCAGCGTCAGGACAGGCGACAATGAGCAGTTCTTC
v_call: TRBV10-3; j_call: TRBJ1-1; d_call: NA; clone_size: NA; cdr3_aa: CAISVQGDTEAFF; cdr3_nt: TGTGCCATCAGTGTACAGGGTGACACTGAAGCTTTCTTT
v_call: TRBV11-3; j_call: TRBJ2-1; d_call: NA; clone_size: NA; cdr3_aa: CASSLGLSGGYNEQFF; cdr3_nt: TGTGCCAGCAGTCTAGGGCTCAGCGGAGGCTACAATGAGCAGTTCTTC
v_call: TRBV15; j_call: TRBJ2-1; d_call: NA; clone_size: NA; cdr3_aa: CATSREDGNEQFF; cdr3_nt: TGTGCCACCAGCAGAGAAGACGGTAATGAGCAGTTCTTC
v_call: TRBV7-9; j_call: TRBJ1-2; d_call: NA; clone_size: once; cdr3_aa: CASSSSARDYGYTF; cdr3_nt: TGTGCCAGCAGCTCTAGCGCCAGGGACTATGGCTACACCTTC
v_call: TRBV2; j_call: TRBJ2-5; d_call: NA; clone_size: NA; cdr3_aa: CASSVLPETQYF; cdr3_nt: TGTGCCAGCAGTGTATTACCGGAGACCCAGTACTTC
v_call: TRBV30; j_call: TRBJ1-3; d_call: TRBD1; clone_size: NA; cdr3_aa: CAWKGQGAAGNTIYF; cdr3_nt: TGTGCCTGGAAAGGACAGGGGGCAGCTGGAAACACCATATATTTT
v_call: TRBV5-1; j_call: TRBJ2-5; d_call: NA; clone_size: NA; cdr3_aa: CASSSGPGGGRETQYF; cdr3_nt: TGCGCCAGCAGCTCCGGGCCAGGAGGGGGCAGGGAGACCCAGTACTTC
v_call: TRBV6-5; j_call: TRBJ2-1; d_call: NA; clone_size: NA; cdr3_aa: CASSLRGGNEQFF; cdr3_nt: TGTGCCAGCAGCCTACGTGGGGGGAATGAGCAGTTCTTC
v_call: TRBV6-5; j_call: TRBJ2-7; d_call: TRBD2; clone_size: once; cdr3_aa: CASSWGMREGIYEQYF; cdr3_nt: TGTGCCAGCAGTTGGGGAATGCGGGAGGGAATCTACGAGCAGTACTTC
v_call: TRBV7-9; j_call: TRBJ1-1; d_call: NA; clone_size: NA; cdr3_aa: CASSLQVDTEAFF; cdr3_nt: TGTGCCAGCAGCTTACAGGTAGACACTGAAGCTTTCTTT
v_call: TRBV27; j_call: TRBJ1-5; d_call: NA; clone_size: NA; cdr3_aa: CASSSQLGQPQHF; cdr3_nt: TGTGCCAGCAGTAGCCAGCTAGGACAGCCCCAGCATTTT
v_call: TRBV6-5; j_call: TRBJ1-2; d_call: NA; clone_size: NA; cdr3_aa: CASSYNRPLDYGYTF; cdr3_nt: TGTGCCAGCAGTTACAACAGGCCGCTGGACTATGGCTACACCTTC
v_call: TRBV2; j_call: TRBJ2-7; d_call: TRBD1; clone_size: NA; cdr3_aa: CASSRDRETSYEQYF; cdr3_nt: TGTGCCAGCAGTCGGGACAGGGAAACTTCCTACGAGCAGTACTTC
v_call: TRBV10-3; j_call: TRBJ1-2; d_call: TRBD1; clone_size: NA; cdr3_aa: CATWADRGYGYTF; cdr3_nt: TGTGCCACGTGGGCCGACAGGGGATATGGCTACACCTTC
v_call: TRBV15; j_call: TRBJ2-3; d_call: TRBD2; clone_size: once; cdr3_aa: CATSRADGRAADTQYF; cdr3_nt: TGTGCCACCAGCAGAGCAGACGGGAGGGCGGCAGATACGCAGTATTTT
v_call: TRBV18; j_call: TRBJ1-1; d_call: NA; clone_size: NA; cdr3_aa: CASSPPGVVNTEAFF; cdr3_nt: TGTGCCAGCTCACCACCAGGGGTTGTGAACACTGAAGCTTTCTTT
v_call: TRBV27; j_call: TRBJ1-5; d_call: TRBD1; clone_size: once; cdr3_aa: CASSPTGEGQPQHF; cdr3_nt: TGTGCCAGCAGTCCGACAGGGGAAGGACAGCCCCAGCATTTT
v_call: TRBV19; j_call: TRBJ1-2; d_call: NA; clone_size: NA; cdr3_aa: CASSIRAGAGSHGYTF; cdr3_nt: TGTGCCAGTAGTATTCGAGCGGGGGCAGGGAGCCATGGCTACACCTTC
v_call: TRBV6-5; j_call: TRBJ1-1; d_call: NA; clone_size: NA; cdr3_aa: CDTRADMNTEAFF; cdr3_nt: TGTGATACGCGGGCGGACATGAACACTGAAGCTTTCTTT
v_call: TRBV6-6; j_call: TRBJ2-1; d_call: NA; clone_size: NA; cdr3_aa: CASSYLGGWNEQFF; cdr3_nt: TGTGCCAGCAGTTATCTGGGAGGCTGGAATGAGCAGTTCTTC
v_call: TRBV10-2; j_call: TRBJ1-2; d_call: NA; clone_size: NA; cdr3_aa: CASSVRPPNYGYTF; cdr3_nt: TGCGCCAGCAGTGTGCGGCCGCCAAACTATGGCTACACCTTC
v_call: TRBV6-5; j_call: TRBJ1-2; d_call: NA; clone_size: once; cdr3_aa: CASSRRRINYGYTF; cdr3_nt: TGTGCCAGCAGTCGTAGACGGATTAACTATGGCTACACCTTC
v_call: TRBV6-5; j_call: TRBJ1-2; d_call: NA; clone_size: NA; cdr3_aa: CASSYDSFYGYTF; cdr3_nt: TGTGCCAGCAGTTACGACAGTTTCTATGGCTACACCTTC
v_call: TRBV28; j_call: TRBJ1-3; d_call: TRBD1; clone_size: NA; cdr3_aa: CASRPWTGIPSGNTIYF; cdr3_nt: TGTGCCAGCAGACCATGGACAGGCATCCCCTCTGGAAACACCATATATTTT
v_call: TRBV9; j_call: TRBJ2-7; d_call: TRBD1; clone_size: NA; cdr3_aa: CASSVEGQNVYEQYF; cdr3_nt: TGTGCCAGCAGCGTCGAGGGACAGAACGTATACGAGCAGTACTTC
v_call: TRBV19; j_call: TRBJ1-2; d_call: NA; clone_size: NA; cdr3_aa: CATFGTPDRGYGYTF; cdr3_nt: TGTGCCACCTTCGGGACACCGGATCGTGGATATGGCTACACCTTC
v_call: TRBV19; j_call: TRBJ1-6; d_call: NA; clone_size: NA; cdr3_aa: CASSAGREAVKLALHF; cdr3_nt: TGTGCCAGTAGTGCAGGCCGGGAGGCAGTTAAATTGGCCCTCCACTTT
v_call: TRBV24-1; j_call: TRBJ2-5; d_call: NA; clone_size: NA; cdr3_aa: CATSDGPGKETQYF; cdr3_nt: TGTGCCACCAGTGATGGCCCGGGAAAAGAGACCCAGTACTTC
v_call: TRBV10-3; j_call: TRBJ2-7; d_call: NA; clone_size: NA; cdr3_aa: CAISESPGEQYF; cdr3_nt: TGTGCCATCAGTGAGTCGCCAGGCGAGCAGTACTTC
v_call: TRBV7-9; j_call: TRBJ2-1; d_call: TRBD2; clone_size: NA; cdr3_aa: CASRSSLAGGPFF; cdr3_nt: TGTGCCAGCAGGAGTTCGCTAGCGGGAGGGCCGTTCTTC
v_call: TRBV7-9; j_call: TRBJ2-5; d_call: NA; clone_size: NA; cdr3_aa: CASSLGSVETQYF; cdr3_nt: TGTGCCAGCAGCTTAGGCTCGGTAGAGACCCAGTACTTC
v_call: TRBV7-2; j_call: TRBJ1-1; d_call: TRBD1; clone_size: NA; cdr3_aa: CASSLRPQGVHTEAFF; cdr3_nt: TGTGCCAGCAGCTTAAGGCCACAGGGGGTTCATACTGAAGCTTTCTTT
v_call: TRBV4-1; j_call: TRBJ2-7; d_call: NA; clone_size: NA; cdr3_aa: CASSQDPGPPGEQYF; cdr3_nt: TGCGCCAGCAGCCAAGACCCAGGGCCCCCTGGCGAGCAGTACTTC
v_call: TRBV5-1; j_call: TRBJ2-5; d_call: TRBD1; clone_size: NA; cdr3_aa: CASSLSTGGERAQYF; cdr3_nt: TGCGCCAGCAGCTTGTCGACAGGGGGGGAAAGGGCCCAGTACTTC
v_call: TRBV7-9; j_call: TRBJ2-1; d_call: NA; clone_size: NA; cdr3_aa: CASSLVVGLNHNEQFF; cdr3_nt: TGTGCCAGCAGCTTAGTCGTTGGACTAAACCACAATGAGCAGTTCTTC
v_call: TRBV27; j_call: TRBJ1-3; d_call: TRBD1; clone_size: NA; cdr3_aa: CASSAGQSSGNTIYF; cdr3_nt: TGTGCCAGCAGTGCGGGACAGAGCTCTGGAAACACCATATATTTT
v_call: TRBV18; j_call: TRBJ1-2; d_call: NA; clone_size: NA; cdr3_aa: CASSPQANYGYTF; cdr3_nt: TGTGCCAGCTCACCCCAAGCGAACTATGGCTACACCTTC